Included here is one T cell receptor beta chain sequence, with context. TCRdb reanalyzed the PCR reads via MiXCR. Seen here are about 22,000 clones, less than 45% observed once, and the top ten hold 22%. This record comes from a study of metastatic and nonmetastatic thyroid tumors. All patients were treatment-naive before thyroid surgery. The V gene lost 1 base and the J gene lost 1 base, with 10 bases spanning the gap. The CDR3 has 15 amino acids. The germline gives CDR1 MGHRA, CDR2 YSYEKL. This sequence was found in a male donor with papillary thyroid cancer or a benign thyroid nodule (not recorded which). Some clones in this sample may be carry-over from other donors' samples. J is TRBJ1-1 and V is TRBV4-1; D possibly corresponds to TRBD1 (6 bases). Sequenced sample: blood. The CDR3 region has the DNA TGCGCCAGCAGCCAAGTTGGGACAACGAACACTGAAGCTTTCTTT. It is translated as CASSQVGTTNTEAFF.